This record concerns one T cell receptor beta chain sequence. Its antigen is not identified. This entry is derived from a study of cytomegalovirus exposure and HLA in healthy donors. On the study more broadly: Approximately 190 million T cells yielded more than 95 million unique TCR beta sequences, as an earlier analysis found. Among over 350 genotyped donors, approximately 80% fell in the Caucasian-associated ancestry cluster. Whole-study findings and limits: Available immune exposure information covered CMV serostatus only.

CDR3 length: 14 residues. Germline V gene lookup returns CDR1 MNHNS and CDR2 SASEGT. Trimming pared 8 bases from V and 5 bases from J, leaving 16 bases between. With 60 Vbeta and 13 Jbeta primers, the PCR was carried out. The data were produced by immunoSEQ multiplex PCR, yet TCRdb's version contains in-frame clones alone and is incomplete. The sample has approximately 81,000 clones; over 65% are singletons. The material sequenced was PBMCs. The clonotype comes from a man in his forties or fifties in good health and CMV-seropositive. J is TRBJ2-1 and V is TRBV6-1; a possible D gene is TRBD1 (5 bases). For the CDR3, the DNA is TGTGCCAGCTTGGACATTGGGGATAACAATGAGCAGTTCTTC. It encodes CASLDIGDNNEQFF.